This record looks at one TCR beta chain sequence and its context. This entry belongs to a study of control samples from healthy donors and cancer patients. The length of the CDR3 is 16 residues. In germline, CDR1 is SGDLS, CDR2 YYNGEE. V trimming: 3 bases; J trimming: 5 bases; junction bases outside the gene matches: 13. Method: immunoSEQ multiplex PCR; TCRdb's copy keeps in-frame clones and lacks some. The table shows about 94,000 clones, with just over 90% occurring only once. Sequenced material: blood. V usage is TRBV9 and J usage is TRBJ2-7, with 8 bases identical to TRBD1. This clonotype originated in a woman between 18 and 29 years old in good health. The CDR3 reads CASSAESGTGVNEQYF. CDR3 DNA sequence: TGTGCCAGCAGCGCCGAATCCGGGACAGGCGTAAACGAGCAGTACTTC.